The text below deals with one T cell receptor (beta chain). The source of the sample is a study of blood T cell repertoires in COVID-19. Study summary: COVID-19 samples, acute and convalescent, were from the United States, Italy and Spain. PBMCs, B-cell-depleted T cells, or T cells were the source of the cDNA or gDNA that made up the material.

Under the authors' procedure: From reference gene primer amplification, estimates of nucleated cell counts were derived. The repertoire was sequenced with immunoSEQ multiplex PCR; TCRdb's copy has only in-frame clones and lacks some. That table furnishes V, J and clone size, whereas the DNA furnished D and trimming. The sample has about 98,000 clones, roughly 82% seen once; the top ten hold about a tenth. The CDR3 runs to 14 residues. V dropped 0 bases and J dropped 8 bases, with 12 bases sitting between them. CDR1 and CDR2 (germline): SGHRS, YFSETQ. This chain joins TRBV5-1 and TRBJ2-1; tentative D call: TRBD1 (6 bases). The sequence was obtained from a man aged 65-85 years with active or convalescent COVID-19. The sequenced sample consisted of peripheral blood. DNA of the CDR3: TGCGCCAGCAGCTTGGGGGGGCCGAGGGATGAGCAGTTCTTC. Encoded protein: CASSLGGPRDEQFF. Supplemented by reference TRBV5-1 and TRBJ2-1, the full variable domain reads KAGVTQTPRYLIKTRGQQVTLSCSPISGHRSVSWYQQTPGQGLQFLFEYFSETQRNKGNFPGRFSGRQFSNSRSEMNVSTLELGDSALYLCASSLGGPRDEQFFGPGTRLTVL.